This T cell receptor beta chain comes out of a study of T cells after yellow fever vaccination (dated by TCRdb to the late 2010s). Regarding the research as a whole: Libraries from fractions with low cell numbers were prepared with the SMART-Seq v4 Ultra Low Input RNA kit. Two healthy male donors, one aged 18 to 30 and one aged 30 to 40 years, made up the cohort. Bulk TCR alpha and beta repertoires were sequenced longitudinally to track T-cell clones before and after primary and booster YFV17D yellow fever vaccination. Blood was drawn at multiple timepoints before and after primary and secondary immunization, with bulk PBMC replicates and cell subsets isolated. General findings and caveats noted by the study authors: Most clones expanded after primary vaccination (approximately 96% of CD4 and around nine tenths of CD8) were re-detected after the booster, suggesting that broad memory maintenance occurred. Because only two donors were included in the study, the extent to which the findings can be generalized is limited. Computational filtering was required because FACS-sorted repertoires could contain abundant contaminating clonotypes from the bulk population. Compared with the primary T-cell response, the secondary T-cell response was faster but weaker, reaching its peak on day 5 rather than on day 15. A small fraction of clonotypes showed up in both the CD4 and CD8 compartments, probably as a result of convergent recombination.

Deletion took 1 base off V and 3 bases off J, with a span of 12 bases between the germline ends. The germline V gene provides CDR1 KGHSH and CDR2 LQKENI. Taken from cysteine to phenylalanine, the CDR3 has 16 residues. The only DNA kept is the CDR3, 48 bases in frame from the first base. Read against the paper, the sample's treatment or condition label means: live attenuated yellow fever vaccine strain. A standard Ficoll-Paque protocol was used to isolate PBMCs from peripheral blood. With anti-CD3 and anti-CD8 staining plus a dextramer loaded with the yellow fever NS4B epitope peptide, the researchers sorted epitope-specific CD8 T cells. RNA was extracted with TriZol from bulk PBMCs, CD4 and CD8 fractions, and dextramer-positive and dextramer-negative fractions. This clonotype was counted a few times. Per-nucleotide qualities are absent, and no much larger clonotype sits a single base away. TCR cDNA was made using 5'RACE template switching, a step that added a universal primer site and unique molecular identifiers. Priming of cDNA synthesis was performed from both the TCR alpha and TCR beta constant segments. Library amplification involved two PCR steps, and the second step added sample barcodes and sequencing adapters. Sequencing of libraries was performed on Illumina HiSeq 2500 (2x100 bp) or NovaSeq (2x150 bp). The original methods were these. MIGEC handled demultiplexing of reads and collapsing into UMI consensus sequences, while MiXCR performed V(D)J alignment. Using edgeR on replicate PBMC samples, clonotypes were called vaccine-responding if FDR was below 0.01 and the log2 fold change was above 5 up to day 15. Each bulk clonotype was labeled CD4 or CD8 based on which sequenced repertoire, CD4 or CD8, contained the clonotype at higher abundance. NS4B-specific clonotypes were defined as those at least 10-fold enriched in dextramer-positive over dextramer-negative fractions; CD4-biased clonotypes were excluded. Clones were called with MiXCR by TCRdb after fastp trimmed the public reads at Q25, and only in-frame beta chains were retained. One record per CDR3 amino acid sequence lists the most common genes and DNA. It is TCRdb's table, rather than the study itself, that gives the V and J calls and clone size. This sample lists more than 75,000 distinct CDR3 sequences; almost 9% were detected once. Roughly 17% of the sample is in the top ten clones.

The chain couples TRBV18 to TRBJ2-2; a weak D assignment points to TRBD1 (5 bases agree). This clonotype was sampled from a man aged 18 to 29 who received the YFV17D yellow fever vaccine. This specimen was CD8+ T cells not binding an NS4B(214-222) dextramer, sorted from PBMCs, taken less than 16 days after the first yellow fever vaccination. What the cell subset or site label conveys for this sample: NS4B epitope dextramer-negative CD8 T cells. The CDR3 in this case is CASSPRVTDYTGELFF. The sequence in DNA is TGTGCCAGCTCACCACGTGTGACAGACTACACCGGGGAGCTGTTTTTT. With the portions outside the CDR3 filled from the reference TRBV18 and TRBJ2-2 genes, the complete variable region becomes NAGVMQNPRHLVRRRGQEARLRCSPMKGHSHVYWYRQLPEEGLKFMVYLQKENIIDESGMPKERFSAEFPKEGPSILRIQQVVRGDSAAYFCASSPRVTDYTGELFFGEGSRLTVL.